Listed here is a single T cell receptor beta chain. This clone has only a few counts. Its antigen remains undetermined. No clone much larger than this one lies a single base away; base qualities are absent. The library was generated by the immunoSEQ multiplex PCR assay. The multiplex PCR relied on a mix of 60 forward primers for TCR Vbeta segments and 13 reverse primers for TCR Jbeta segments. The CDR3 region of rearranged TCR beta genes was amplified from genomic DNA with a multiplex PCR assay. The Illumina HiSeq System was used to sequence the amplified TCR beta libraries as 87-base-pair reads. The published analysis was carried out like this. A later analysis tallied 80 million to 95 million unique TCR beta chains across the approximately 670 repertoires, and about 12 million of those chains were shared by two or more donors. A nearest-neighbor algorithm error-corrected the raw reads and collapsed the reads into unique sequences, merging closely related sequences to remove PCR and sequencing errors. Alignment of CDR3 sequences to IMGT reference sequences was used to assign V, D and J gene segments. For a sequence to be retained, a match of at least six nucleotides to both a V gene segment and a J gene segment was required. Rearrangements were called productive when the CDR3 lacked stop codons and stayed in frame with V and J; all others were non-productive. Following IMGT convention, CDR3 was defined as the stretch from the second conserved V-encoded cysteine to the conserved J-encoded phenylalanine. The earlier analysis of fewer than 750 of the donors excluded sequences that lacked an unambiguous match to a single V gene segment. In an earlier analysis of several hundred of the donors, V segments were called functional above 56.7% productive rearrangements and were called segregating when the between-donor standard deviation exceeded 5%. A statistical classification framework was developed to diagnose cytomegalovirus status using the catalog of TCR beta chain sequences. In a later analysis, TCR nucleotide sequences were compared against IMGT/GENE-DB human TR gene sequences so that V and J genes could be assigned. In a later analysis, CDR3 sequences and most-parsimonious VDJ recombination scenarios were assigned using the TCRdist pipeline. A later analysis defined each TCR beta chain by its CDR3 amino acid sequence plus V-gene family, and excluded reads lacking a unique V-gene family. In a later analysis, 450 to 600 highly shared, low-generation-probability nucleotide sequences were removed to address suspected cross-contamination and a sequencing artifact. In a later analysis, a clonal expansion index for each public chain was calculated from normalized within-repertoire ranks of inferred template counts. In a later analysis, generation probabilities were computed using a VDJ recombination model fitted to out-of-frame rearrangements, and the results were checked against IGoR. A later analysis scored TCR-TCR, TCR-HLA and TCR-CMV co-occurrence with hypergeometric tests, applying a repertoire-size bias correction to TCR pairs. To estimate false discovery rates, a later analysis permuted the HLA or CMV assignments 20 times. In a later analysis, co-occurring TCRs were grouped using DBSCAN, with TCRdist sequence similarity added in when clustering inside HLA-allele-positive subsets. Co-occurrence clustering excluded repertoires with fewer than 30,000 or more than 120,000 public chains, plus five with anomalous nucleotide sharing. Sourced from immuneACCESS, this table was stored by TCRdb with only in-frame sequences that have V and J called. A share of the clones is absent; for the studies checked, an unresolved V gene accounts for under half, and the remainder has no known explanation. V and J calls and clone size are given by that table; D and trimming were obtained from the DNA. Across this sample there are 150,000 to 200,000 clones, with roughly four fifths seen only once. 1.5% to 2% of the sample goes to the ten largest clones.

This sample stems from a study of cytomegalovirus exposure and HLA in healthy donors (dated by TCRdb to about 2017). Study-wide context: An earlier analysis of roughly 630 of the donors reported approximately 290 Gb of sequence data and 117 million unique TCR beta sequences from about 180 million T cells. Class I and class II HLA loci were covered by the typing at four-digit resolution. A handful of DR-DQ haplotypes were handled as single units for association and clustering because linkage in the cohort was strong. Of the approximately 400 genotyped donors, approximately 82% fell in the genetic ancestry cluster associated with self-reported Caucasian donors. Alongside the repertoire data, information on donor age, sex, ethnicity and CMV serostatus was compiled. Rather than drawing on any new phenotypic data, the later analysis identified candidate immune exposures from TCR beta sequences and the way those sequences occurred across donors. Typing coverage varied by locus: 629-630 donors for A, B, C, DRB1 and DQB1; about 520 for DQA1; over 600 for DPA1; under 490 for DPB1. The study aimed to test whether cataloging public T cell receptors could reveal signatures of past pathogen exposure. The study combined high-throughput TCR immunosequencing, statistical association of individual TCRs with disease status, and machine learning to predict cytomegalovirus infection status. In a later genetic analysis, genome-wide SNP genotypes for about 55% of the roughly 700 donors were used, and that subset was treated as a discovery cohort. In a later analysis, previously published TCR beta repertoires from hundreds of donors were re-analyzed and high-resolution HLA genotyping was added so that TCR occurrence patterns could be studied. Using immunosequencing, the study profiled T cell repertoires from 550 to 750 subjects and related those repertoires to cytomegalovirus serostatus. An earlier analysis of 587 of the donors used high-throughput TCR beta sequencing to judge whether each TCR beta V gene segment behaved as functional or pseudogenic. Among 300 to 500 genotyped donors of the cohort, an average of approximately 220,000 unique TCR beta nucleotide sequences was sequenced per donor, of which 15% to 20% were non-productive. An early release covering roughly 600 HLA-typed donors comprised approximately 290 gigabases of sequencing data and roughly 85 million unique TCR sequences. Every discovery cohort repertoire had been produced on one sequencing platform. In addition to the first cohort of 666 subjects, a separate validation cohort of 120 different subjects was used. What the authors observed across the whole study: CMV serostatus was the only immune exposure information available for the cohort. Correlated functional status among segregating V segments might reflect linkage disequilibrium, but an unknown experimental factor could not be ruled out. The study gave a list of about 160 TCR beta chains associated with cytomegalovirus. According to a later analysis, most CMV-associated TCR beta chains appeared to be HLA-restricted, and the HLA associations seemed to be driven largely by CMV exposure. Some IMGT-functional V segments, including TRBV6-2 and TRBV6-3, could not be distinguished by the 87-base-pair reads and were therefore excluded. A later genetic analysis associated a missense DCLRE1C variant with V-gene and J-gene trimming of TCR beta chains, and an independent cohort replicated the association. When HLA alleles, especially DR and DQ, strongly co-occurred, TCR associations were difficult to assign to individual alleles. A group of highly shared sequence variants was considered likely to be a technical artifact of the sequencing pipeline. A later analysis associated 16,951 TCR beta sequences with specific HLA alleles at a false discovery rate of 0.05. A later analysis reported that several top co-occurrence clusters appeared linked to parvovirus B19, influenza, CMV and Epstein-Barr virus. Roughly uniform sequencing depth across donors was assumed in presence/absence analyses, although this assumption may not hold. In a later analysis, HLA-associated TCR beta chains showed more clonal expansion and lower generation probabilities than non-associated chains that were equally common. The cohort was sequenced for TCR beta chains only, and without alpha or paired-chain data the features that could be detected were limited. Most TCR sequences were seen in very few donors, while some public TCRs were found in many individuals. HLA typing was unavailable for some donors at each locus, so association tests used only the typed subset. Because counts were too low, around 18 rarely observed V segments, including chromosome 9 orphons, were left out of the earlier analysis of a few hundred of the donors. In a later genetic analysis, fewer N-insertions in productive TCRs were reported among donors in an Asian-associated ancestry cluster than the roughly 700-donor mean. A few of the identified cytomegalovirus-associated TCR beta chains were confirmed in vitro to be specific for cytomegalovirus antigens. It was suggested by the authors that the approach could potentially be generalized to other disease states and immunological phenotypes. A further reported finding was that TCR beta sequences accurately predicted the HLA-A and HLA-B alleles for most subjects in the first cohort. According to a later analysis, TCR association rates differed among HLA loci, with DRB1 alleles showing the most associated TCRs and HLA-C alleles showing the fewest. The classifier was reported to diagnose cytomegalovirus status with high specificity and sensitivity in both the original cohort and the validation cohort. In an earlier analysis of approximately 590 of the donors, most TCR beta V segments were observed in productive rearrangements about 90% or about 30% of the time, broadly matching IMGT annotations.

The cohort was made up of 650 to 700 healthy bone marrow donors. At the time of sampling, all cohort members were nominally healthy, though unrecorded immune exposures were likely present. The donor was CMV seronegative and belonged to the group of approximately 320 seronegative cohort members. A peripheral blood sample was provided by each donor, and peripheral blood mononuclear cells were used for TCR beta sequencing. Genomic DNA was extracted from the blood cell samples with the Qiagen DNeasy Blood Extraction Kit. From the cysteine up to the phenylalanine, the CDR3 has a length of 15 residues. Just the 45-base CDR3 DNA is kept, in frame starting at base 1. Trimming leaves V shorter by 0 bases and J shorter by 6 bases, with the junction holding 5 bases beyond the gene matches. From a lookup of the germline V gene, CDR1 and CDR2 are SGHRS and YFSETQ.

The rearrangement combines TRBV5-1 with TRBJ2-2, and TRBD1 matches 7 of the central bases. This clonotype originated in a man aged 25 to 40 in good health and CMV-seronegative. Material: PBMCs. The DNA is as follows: TGCGCCAGCAGCTTGGAGGGGACAGCGGCCGGGGAGCTGTTTTTT. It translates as CASSLEGTAAGELFF. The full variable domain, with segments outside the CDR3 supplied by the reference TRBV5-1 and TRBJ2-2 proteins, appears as KAGVTQTPRYLIKTRGQQVTLSCSPISGHRSVSWYQQTPGQGLQFLFEYFSETQRNKGNFPGRFSGRQFSNSRSEMNVSTLELGDSALYLCASSLEGTAAGELFFGEGSRLTVL.